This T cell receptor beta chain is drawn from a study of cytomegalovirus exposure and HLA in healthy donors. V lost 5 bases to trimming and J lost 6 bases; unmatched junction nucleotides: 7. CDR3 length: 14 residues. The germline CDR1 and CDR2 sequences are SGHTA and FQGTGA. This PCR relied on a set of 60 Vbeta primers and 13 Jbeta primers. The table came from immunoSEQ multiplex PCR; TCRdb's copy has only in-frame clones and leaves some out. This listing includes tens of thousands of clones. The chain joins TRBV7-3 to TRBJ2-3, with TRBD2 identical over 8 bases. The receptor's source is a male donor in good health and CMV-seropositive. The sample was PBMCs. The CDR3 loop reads CASSPSGSFDTQYF. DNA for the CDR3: TGTGCCAGCAGCCCCAGCGGGAGTTTCGATACGCAGTATTTT.